Described below is a single TCR beta chain sequence and its context. Its target antigen remains unknown. Base qualities are not provided; no much larger clone lies one nucleotide away. TCR beta CDR3 regions were amplified from RNA transcripts. The TCR CDR3 was subjected to a first round of RT-PCR using the HTBI primer set and the Qiagen OneStep RT-PCR kit. The libraries were constructed in a second round of multiplex PCR and then size-selected and purified. Libraries were sequenced paired-end with 100 bp reads on an Illumina HiSeq2000. Per the authors' processing: SOAPnuke was used to process the raw data, throwing out any read that contained adapters or uncalled bases, had a mean Phred below 15, or lacked an exact constant-primer or identifier match. COPE v1.2.5 was used to merge high-quality paired reads, and clonotypes were defined as unique nucleotide sequences. MiTCR v1.1 was used to align the clonotypes against IMGT TRBV, TRBD and TRBJ reference segments. The analysis was restricted to V-J combinations with a frequency above 0.0001, which together covered 99% to 99.2% of the repertoires. The TCS score was defined as the ratio of F50 (clonal expansion) to E x V (chaos), calculated using BLOSUM62-based TCRdist between CDR3 peptides within each V-J. Welch's t-statistics and random forest reduced approximately 520 V-J features to about 13, which were used in a naive Bayes classifier (R e1071). TCRdb reprocessed the public reads (quality trimming at Q25 with fastp, clone calling with MiXCR) and kept in-frame beta chains. CDR3 protein sequences are deduplicated, and each keeps its most common genes and DNA. None of the V and J calls come from the authors' own analysis; TCRdb made them. For this sample there are around 690,000 distinct CDR3 sequences; 20% appear just once. The top ten constitute under 35% of the sample.

Cut back by 8 bases and 4 bases, the V and J ends lie 18 bases apart. Including the terminal cysteine and phenylalanine, the CDR3 comprises 15 residues. The CDR3 DNA has 45 bases and is translated from base 1. CDR1 is given as LNHDA and CDR2 as SQIVND, both from the germline V gene (reference sequence). Ophthalmopathy patients had moderately to severely active disease, with a Clinical Activity Score of 3 or more, a NOSPECS grade of 4 or more, and a disease duration of less than 3 months. Patients with uncontrolled infections, other autoimmune diseases, pregnancy or lactation were excluded. Diagnoses were based on clinical symptoms, serum thyroxine and TRAb, thyroid ultrasound and orbital computed tomography. PBMCs were separated from over 9 ml of fresh peripheral blood using Ficoll-Paque density gradient centrifugation. Total RNA was extracted with Trizol reagent, and quality was checked on an Agilent 2100 Bioanalyzer.

The data stem from a study of T cells in Graves' hyperthyroidism and ophthalmopathy (dated by TCRdb to the late 2010s). In the study overall: Peripheral blood samples were taken at the time of initial diagnosis, prior to any treatment. To identify distinguishing TCR V-J signatures, a discovery cohort of around 98 patients was used, comprising some 45 with Graves' ophthalmopathy and some 60 with stable Graves' hyperthyroidism. An independent validation cohort of 18 to 20 hyperthyroidism patients and 17 patients who later progressed to ophthalmopathy tested prospective prediction of ophthalmopathy. The 100 discovery patients were randomly split 7:3 into training and test sets. Thyroid tissue and blood T-cell repertoires from over 5 Graves' hyperthyroidism patients were also compared in the study. After blood sampling, hyperthyroidism patients were treated with methimazole at a starting dose of 30 mg daily, and ophthalmopathy patients were treated with high-dose intravenous methylprednisolone. TCR Vbeta CDR3 sequencing of approximately 140 peripheral blood samples (approximately 44 ophthalmopathy, 75 or so hyperthyroidism and around 17 progressor patients) is reported in the paper.

The investigation overall reported the following: Most expanded thyroid clonotypes (frequency above 0.001) were also detected in blood, a finding suggesting that blood repertoires may reflect thyroid immune responses. No statistical method was used to fix the sample size in advance, and group allocation was not hidden from the investigators. A 13 V-J signature model separated ophthalmopathy from stable hyperthyroidism, with approximately 87% sensitivity and roughly 81% specificity in cross-validation and 80%/75% in testing. In validation, the model predicted progression to ophthalmopathy with around 71% sensitivity and approximately 78% specificity, a median of roughly seven months before onset.

The sequence came from a man in his thirties or forties with Graves' ophthalmopathy. The V and J segments used are TRBV19 and TRBJ1-5; D gene: possibly TRBD1, on 6 matching bases. Sequencing was done on a sample of blood. CDR3 protein: CASRLGGGRNQPQHF. The DNA is TGTGCCAGTCGTTTAGGAGGGGGGCGAAATCAGCCCCAGCATTTT.